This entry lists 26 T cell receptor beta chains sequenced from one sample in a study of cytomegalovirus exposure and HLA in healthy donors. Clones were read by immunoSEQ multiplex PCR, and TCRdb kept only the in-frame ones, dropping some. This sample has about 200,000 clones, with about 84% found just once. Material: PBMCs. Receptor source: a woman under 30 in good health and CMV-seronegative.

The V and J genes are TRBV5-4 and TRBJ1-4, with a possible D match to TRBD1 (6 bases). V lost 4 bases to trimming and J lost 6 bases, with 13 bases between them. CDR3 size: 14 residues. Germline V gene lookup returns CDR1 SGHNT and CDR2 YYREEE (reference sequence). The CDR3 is CASSLGGVDEKLFF. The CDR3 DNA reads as TGTGCCAGCAGCCTAGGGGGGGTGGATGAAAAACTGTTTTTT. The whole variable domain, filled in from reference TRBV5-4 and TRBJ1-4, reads ETGVTQSPTHLIKTRGQQVTLRCSSQSGHNTVSWYQQALGQGPQFIFQYYREEENGRGNFPPRFSGLQFPNYSSELNVNALELDDSALYLCASSLGGVDEKLFFGSGTQLSVL.

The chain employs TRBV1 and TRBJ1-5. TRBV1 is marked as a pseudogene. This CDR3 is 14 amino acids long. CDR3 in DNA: TGCACCAGCAGCCAAGCCAGCGCGGATCAGCCCCAGCATTTT. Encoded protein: CTSSQASADQPQHF.

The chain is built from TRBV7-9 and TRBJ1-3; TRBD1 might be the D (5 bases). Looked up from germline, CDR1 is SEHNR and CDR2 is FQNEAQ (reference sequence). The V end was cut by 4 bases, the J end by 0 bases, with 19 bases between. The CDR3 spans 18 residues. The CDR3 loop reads CASSSRGISSPSGNTIYF. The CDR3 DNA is TGTGCCAGCAGCTCTAGGGGTATTTCGAGCCCCTCTGGAAACACCATATATTTT.

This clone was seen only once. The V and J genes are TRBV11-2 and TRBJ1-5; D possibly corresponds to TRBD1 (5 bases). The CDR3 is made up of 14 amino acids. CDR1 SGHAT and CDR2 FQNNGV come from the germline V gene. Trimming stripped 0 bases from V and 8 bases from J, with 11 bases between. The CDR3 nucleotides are TGTGCCAGCAGCTTAGATAAGGGGTCGGAGCCCCAGCATTTT. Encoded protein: CASSLDKGSEPQHF.

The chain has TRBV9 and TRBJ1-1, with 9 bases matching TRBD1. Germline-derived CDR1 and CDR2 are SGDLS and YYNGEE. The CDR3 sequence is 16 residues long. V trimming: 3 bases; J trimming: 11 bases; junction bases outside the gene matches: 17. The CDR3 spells CASSAIIGTGKYKAFF. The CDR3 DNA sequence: TGTGCCAGCAGCGCAATTATCGGGACAGGGAAGTATAAGGCTTTCTTT. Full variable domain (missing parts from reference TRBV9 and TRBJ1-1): DSGVTQTPKHLITATGQRVTLRCSPRSGDLSVYWYQQSLDQGLQFLIQYYNGEERAKGNILERFSAQQFPDLHSELNLSSLELGDSALYFCASSAIIGTGKYKAFFGQGTRLTVV.

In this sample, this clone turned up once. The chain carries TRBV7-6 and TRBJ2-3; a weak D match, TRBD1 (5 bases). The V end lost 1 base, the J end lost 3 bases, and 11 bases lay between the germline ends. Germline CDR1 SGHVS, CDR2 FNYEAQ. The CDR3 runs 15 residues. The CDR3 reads CASSLVGVNTDTQYF. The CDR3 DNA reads TGTGCCAGCAGCTTAGTAGGGGTTAATACAGATACGCAGTATTTT.

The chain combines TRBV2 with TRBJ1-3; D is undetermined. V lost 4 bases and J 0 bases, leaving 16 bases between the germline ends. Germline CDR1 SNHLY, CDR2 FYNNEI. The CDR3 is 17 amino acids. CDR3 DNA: TGTGCCAGCAGTGGAACTACTCTGCCAAGCTCTGGAAACACCATATATTTT. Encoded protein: CASSGTTLPSSGNTIYF.

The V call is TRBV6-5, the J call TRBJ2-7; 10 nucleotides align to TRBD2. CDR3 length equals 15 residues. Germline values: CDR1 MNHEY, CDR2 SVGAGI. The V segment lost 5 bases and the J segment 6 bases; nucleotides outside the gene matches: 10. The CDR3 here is CASSRPLAGAPEQYF. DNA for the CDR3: TGTGCCAGCAGTCGCCCTCTAGCGGGAGCTCCCGAGCAGTACTTC.

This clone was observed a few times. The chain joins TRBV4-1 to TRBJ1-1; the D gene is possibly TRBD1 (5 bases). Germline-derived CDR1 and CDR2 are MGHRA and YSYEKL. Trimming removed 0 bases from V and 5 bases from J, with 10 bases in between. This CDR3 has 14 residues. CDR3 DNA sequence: TGCGCCAGCAGCCAAGAACGGGGGGTTACTGAAGCTTTCTTT. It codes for CASSQERGVTEAFF.

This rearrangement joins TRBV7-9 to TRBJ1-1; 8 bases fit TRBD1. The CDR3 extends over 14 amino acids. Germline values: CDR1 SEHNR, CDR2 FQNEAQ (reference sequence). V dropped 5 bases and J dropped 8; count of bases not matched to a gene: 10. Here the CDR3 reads CASSGRDRLSEAFF. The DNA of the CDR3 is TGTGCCAGCAGCGGCCGGGACAGGTTAAGCGAAGCTTTCTTT.

The CDR3 bases are TGTGCCAGCAGCTTACCTCCCTCCTACGAGCAGTACTTC. It translates to CASSLPPSYEQYF. J is TRBJ2-7 and V is TRBV7-6; D call uncertain. The V end lost 2 bases, the J end lost 0 bases, and 5 bases lay between the germline ends. The CDR3 is 13 residues long. Germline values: CDR1 SGHVS, CDR2 FNYEAQ.

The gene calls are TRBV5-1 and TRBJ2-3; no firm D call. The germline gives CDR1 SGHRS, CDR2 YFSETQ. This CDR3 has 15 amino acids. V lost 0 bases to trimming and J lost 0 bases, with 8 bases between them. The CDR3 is CASSLDQASTDTQYF. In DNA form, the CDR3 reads TGCGCCAGCAGCTTGGATCAGGCGAGCACAGATACGCAGTATTTT. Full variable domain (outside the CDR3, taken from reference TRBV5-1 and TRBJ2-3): KAGVTQTPRYLIKTRGQQVTLSCSPISGHRSVSWYQQTPGQGLQFLFEYFSETQRNKGNFPGRFSGRQFSNSRSEMNVSTLELGDSALYLCASSLDQASTDTQYFGPGTRLTVL.

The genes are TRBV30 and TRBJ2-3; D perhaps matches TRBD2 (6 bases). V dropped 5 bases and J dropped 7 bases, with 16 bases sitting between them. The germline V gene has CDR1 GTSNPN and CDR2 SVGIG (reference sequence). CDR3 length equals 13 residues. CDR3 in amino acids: CAWGPGRTYTQYF. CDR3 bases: TGTGCCTGGGGCCCGGGGAGGACGTATACGCAGTATTTT.

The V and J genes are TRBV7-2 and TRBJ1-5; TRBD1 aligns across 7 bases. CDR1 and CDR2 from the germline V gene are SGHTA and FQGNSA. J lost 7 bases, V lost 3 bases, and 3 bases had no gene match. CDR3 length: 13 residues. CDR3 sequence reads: CASSLRGPQPQHF. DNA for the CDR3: TGTGCCAGCAGCTTGAGGGGGCCACAGCCCCAGCATTTT.

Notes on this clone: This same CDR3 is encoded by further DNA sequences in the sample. For the CDR3, the DNA is TGCGCCAGCAGCTTAGGTCAGGCCACAGATACGCAGTATTTT. It yields the protein CASSLGQATDTQYF. The rearrangement joins TRBV5-1 to TRBJ2-3; D ambiguous. V was cut by 2 bases and J by 2 bases, with 9 bases left in between. The length of the CDR3 is 14 residues. Germline CDR1 and CDR2: SGHRS and YFSETQ.

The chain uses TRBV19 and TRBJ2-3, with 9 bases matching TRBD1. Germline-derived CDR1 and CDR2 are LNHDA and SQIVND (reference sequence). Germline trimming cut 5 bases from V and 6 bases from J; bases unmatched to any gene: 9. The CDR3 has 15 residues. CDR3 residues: CASSSDGTGYDTQYF. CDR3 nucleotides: TGTGCCAGTAGTTCGGACGGGACAGGGTACGATACGCAGTATTTT.

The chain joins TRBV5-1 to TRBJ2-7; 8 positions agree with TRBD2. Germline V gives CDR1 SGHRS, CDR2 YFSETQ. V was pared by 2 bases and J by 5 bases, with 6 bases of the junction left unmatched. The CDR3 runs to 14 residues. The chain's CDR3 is CASSFAGRANEQYF. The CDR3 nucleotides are TGCGCCAGCAGCTTTGCCGGGAGGGCTAACGAGCAGTACTTC.

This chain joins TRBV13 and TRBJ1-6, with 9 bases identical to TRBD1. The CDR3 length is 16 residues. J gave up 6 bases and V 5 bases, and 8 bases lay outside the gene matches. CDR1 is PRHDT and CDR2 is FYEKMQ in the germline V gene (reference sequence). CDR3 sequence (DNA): TGTGCCAGCAGCCTACGGACAGGGGTCATTAATTCACCCCTCCACTTT. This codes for CASSLRTGVINSPLHF.

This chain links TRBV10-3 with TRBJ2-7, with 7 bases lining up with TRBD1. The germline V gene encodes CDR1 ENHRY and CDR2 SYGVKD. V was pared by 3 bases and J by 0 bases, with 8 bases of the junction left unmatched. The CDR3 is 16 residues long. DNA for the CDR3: TGTGCCATCAGTGACGTTCGACAGGGCAGCTCCTACGAGCAGTACTTC. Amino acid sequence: CAISDVRQGSSYEQYF.

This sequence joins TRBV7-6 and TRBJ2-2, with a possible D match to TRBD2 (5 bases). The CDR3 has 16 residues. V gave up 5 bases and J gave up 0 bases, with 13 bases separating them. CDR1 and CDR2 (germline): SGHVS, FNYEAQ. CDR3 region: CASSATGGSNTGELFF. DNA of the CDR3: TGTGCCAGCAGCGCAACCGGAGGTTCGAACACCGGGGAGCTGTTTTTT.

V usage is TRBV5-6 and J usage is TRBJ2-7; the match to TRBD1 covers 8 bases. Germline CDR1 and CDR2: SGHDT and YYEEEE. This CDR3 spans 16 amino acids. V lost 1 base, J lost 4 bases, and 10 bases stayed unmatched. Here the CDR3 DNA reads TGTGCCAGCAGCTTGAGAGTGGACAGGGTTATATACGAGCAGTACTTC. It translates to CASSLRVDRVIYEQYF.

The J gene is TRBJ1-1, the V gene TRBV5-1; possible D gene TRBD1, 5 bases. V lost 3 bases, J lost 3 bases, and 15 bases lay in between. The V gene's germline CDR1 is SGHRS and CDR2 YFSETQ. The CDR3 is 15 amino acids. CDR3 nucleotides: TGCGCCAGCAGCTCAAAGACCTCGGGGGACACTGAAGCTTTCTTT. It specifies CASSSKTSGDTEAFF.

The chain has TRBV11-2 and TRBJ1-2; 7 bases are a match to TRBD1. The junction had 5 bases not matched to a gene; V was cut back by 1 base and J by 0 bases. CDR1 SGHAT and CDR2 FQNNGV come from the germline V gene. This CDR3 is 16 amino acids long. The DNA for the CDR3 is TGTGCCAGCAGCTTAGCAGGGGGGCAAGCTAACTATGGCTACACCTTC. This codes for CASSLAGGQANYGYTF.

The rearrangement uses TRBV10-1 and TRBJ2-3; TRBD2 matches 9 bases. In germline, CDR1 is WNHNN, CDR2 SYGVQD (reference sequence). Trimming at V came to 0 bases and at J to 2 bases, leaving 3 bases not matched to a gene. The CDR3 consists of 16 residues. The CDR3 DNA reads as TGCGCCAGCAGTGAGTCCTTAGCGGGAGCCACAGATACGCAGTATTTT. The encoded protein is CASSESLAGATDTQYF.

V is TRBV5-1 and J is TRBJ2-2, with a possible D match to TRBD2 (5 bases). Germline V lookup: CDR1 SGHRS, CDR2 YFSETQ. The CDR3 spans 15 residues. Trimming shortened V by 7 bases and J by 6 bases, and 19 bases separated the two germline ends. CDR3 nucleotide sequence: TGCGCCAGCCGGGAATCCTCGAGGTTCCCCGGGGAGCTGTTTTTT. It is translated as CASRESSRFPGELFF.

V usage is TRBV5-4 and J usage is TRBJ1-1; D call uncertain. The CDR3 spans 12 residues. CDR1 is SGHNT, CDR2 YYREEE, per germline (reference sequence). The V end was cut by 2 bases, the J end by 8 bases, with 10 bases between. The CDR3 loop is CASSLYGGEAFF. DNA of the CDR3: TGTGCCAGCAGCTTATATGGAGGCGAAGCTTTCTTT.